These 3 T cell receptor beta chains were sequenced from one sample in a study of radiation and T cells in renal cell carcinoma. Sequenced by immunoSEQ multiplex PCR; TCRdb stores in-frame clones only, minus some. The sample records several thousand clones, about 59% being singletons. As to treatment: 15 Gy SBRT to primary tumor, nephrectomy 4 weeks later. This specimen was tumor tissue, taken from a patient whose treatment included radiotherapy and nephrectomy. These receptors came from a man between 60 and 75 years old with renal cell carcinoma.

Only a few counts were recorded for this clone. The chain joins TRBV6-6 to TRBJ1-4, with 7 bases that match TRBD1. Germline lookup yields CDR1 MNHNY and CDR2 SVGAGI (reference sequence). V lost 5 bases, J lost 5 bases, and 5 bases stayed unmatched. CDR3 size: 14 residues. The CDR3 DNA is TGTGCCAGCAGTCGACAGGGCTCCAATGAAAAACTGTTTTTT. Encoded protein: CASSRQGSNEKLFF.

The chain has TRBV4-2 and TRBJ2-7; 8 bases map to TRBD1. Germline CDR1 and CDR2: LGHNA and YNFKEQ. The CDR3 totals 15 residues. The junction had 9 bases not matched to a gene; V was cut back by 5 bases and J by 3 bases. This CDR3 is CASSTRQGTLYEQYF. CDR3 in DNA: TGTGCCAGCAGCACCCGACAGGGGACCCTCTACGAGCAGTACTTC.

This clone was found a few times. This chain uses TRBV6-6 with TRBJ2-7, with 10 bases that match TRBD2. This CDR3 has 15 amino acids. Unmatched junction bases numbered 6, after V lost 0 bases and J lost 7 bases. In germline, CDR1 is MNHNY, CDR2 SVGAGI (reference sequence). CDR3 residues: CASSYSSSGSEEQYF. The CDR3 nucleotides are TGTGCCAGCAGTTACTCGTCTAGCGGGAGTGAAGAGCAGTACTTC.